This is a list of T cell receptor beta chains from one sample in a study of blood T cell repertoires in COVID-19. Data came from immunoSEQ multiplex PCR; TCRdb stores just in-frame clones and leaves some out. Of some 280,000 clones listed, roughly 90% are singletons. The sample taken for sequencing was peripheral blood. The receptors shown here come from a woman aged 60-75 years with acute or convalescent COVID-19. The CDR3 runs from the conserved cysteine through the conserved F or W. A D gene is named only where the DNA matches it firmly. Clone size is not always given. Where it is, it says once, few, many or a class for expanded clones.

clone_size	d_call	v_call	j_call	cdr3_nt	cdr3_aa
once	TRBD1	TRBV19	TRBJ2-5	TGTGCCAGTAGTCTCACAGGGGGCTGGGAGACCCAGTACTTC	CASSLTGGWETQYF
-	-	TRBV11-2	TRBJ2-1	TGTGCCAGCAGCAAAGAAACTAGCCTCCCGGCGTACAATGAGCAGTTCTTC	CASSKETSLPAYNEQFF
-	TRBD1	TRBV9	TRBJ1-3	TGTGCCAGCAGCGTAGAAGGGACAGCTGGAAACACCATATATTTT	CASSVEGTAGNTIYF
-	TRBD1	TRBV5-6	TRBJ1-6	TGTGCCAGCAGCTTGGCCCCGACAGGGGTAGGATCACCCCTCCACTTT	CASSLAPTGVGSPLHF
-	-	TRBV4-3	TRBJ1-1	TGCGCCAGCAGCCAGGGAGCTGGCTTCGGAGCTTTCTTT	CASSQGAGFGAFF
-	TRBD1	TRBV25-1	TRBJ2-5	TGTGCCAGCAGTGAAGTACAGGGGTCGAGGGAGACCCAGTACTTC	CASSEVQGSRETQYF
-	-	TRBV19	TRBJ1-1	TGTGCCAGTAGTAGGGGGCGAAGCACTGAAGCTTTCTTT	CASSRGRSTEAFF
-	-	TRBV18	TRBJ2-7	TGTGCCAGCTCACCCGCCCCACCGACAGGTATCTACGAGCAGTACTTC	CASSPAPPTGIYEQYF
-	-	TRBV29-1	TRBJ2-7	TGCAGCGTTGCCCTAGGAGGGGATGGGGGCGAGCAGTACTTC	CSVALGGDGGEQYF
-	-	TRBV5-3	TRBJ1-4	TGTGCCAGAAGCCACGGGGGGCAGTGTTGGTTAACTAATGAAAAACTGTTTTTT	CARSHGGQCWLTNEKLFF
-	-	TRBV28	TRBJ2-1	TGTGCCAGCAGTTTGTATTCCGGTGAGCAGTTCTTC	CASSLYSGEQFF
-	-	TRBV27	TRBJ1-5	TGTGCCAGCAGTGCATTGACAGTACCCAATCAGCCCCAGCATTTT	CASSALTVPNQPQHF
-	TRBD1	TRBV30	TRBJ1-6	TGTGCCTGGAGTTACACAGGGGGTTATTCACCCCTCCACTTT	CAWSYTGGYSPLHF
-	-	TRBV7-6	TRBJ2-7	TGTGCCAGCAGCTTAAAATATGGGCCGGAGGACGAGCAGTACTTC	CASSLKYGPEDEQYF
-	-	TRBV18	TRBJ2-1	TGTGCCAGCTCATCAGCCGCCGGGGCCGGGGGGCAGTTCTTC	CASSSAAGAGGQFF
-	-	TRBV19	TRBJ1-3	TGTGCCAGTACTTCAACGGGGTTCTCTGGAAACACCATATATTTT	CASTSTGFSGNTIYF
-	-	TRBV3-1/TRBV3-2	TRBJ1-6	TGTGCCAGCAACCTAATGGCAGGGAATTCACCCCTCCACTTT	CASNLMAGNSPLHF
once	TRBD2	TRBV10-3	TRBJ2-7	TGTGCCATCAATGAGAGACTAGCGGGGGGTAACGAGCAGTACTTC	CAINERLAGGNEQYF
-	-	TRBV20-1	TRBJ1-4	TGCAGTGCCCGAGGGGGTGAAAAACTGTTTTTT	CSARGGEKLFF
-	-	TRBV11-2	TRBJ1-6	TGTGCCAGCAGCTTAGGCCCAGACTATAATTCACCCCTCCACTTT	CASSLGPDYNSPLHF
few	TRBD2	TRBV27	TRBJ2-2	TGTGCCAGCAGCCAGGGACTAGCGTACACCGGGGAGCTGTTTTTT	CASSQGLAYTGELFF
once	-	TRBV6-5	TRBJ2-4	TGTGCCAGCAGTTCCCCGGTCGGTGGAAACATTCAGTACTTC	CASSSPVGGNIQYF